These 7 T cell receptor beta chains were all obtained from the same sample, sequenced in a study of blood T cells in healthy people across ages (dated by TCRdb to 2014 to 2015). The library was prepared using 5' RACE. The sample was run on an Illumina HiSeq 2500. A second roughly 7 to 12 cycle PCR used a sample-barcoded 5' primer and a J-beta primer mix. TCRdb trimmed the raw reads at Q25, called clones with MiXCR and kept productive beta chains. Records with the same CDR3 protein are collapsed into one entry carrying the most frequent genes and DNA. This sample holds 600,000 or so distinct CDR3 sequences; under 25% were observed only once. Together, the top ten hold roughly 3.6% of the sample. Material for sequencing was blood. These receptors were obtained from a man between 70 and 80 years old in good health.

This clonotype was found many times. The CDR3 sequence is CASSSGIDTQYF. The CDR3 nucleotides are TGTGCCAGCAGTTCGGGAATCGATACGCAGTATTTT. The V gene is TRBV12-3 or TRBV12-4, the J gene TRBJ2-3, with a possible D match to TRBD2 (5 bases). This CDR3 spans 12 amino acids. V was cut by 4 bases and J by 6 bases, with 8 bases left in between.

The chain uses TRBV11-2 and TRBJ2-7; maybe TRBD2 (6 bases). Germline V gene data show CDR1 as SGHAT and CDR2 as FQNNGV. This CDR3 contains 13 residues. V was cut by 5 bases and J by 6 bases, with 14 bases left in between. CDR3 DNA: TGTGCCAGCAGCACCCAGACTAGATCCGAGCAGTACTTC. As protein: CASSTQTRSEQYF.

The CDR3 coding sequence is TGTGCCAGCTCACCACCGGGACAGAAAAACATTCAGTACTTC. Translation: CASSPPGQKNIQYF. The chain links TRBV18 to TRBJ2-4, with TRBD1 matching 7 bases. Looked up from germline, CDR1 is KGHSH and CDR2 is LQKENI. V was pared by 0 bases and J by 4 bases, with 0 bases of the junction left unmatched. This CDR3 region has 14 residues.

This clonotype was counted at least ten times. This sequence joins TRBV24-1 and TRBJ2-5; D is uncertain. CDR1 is KGHDR and CDR2 is SFDVKD in the germline V gene. This CDR3 contains 13 residues. The V end was cut by 2 bases, the J end by 4 bases, with 7 bases between. In DNA form, the CDR3 reads TGTGCCACCAGTGATTCGGCCAGAGAGACCCAGTACTTC. This translates into CATSDSARETQYF.

CDR3 DNA: TGTGCCAGCAGCCGAAGGGCCGGGACAGGGAGGTCCGGGGAGCTGTTTTTT. Translating gives CASSRRAGTGRSGELFF. The rearrangement joins TRBV28 to TRBJ2-2; 9 bases fit TRBD1. Trimming removed 6 bases from V and 6 bases from J; junction bases left unmatched: 14. There are 17 residues in the CDR3. Per the germline V gene, CDR1 is MDHEN and CDR2 is SYDVKM.

The CDR3 bases are TGTGCCAGCAGCCAAGCGAACACTGAAGCTTTCTTT. Translated, it gives CASSQANTEAFF. This rearrangement joins TRBV3-1 to TRBJ1-1; D unclear. CDR1 and CDR2 (germline): LGHDT, YNNKEL (reference sequence). The V end was cut by 1 base, the J end by 1 base, with 1 base between. The CDR3 loop spans 12 amino acids.

This clonotype was detected a few times. The V and J genes are TRBV20-1 and TRBJ2-4, with 9 bases lining up with TRBD1. Germline V gene sequence: CDR1 DFQATT, CDR2 SNEGSKA (reference sequence). This CDR3 is 12 amino acids long. V lost 4 bases, J lost 8 bases, and 3 bases stayed unmatched. The CDR3 sequence: CSAMTGGDIQYF. Written as DNA, the CDR3 is TGCAGTGCTATGACAGGGGGGGACATTCAGTACTTC.